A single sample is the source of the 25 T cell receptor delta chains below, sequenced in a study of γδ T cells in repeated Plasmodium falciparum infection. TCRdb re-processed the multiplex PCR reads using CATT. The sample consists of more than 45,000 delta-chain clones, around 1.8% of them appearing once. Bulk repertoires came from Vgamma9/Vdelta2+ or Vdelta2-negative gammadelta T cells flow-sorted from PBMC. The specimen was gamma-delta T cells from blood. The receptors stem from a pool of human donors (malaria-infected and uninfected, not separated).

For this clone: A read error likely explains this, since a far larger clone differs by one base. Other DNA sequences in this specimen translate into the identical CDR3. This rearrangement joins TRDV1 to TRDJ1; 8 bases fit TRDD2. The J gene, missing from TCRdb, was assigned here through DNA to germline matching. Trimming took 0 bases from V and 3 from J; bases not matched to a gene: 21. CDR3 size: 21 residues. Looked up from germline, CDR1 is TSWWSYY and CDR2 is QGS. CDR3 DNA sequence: TGTGCTCTTGGGGAACTTGCCGCTTCCTACTCAGGGAAGCTGTTCTCCGATAAACTCATCTTT. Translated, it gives CALGELAASYSGKLFSDKLIF.

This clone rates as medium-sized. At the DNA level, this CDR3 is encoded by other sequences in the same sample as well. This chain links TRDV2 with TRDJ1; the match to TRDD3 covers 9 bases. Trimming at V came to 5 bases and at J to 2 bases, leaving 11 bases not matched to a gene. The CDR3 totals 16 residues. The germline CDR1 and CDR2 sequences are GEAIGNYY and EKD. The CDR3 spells CACGPGIRVVTDKLIF. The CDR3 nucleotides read TGTGCCTGTGGCCCGGGGATACGCGTGGTTACCGATAAACTCATCTTT.

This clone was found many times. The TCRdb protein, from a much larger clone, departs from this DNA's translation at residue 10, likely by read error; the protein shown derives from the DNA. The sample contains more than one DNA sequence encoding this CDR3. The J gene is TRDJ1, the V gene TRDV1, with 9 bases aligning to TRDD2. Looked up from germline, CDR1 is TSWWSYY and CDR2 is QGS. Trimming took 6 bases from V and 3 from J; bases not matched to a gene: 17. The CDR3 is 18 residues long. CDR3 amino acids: CALGGGLPTYERADKLIF. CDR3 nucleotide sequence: TGTGCTCTTGGAGGGGGCCTTCCTACATATGAGCGGGCCGATAAACTCATCTTT.

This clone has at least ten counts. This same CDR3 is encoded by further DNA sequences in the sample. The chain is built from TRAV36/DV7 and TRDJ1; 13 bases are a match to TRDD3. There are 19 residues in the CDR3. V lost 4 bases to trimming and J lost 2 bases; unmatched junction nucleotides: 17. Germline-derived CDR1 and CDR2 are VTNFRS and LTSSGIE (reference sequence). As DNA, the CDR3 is TGTGCTGTGAGCCCCTTCTACTGGGGGATACGCGTGGTAACCGATAAACTCATCTTT. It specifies CAVSPFYWGIRVVTDKLIF.

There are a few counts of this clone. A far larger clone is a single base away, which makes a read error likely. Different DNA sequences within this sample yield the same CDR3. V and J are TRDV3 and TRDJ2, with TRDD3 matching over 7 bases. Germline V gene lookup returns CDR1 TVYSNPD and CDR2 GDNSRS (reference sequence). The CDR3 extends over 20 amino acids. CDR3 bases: TGTGCCTTTAGCTATCCCTTTTCGCGAGGACGGGGGATGCATTCAGCACAACTCTTCTTC. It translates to CAFSYPFSRGRGMHSAQLFF.

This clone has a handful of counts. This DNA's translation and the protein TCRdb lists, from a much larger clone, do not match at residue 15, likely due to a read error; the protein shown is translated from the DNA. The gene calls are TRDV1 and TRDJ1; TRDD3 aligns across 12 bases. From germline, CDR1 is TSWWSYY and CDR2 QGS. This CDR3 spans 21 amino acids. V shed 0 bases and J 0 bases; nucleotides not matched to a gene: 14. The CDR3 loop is CALGELPSYFTGGYHTDKLIF. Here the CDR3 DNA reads TGTGCTCTTGGGGAACTCCCTTCCTACTTTACTGGGGGATACCACACCGATAAACTCATCTTT.

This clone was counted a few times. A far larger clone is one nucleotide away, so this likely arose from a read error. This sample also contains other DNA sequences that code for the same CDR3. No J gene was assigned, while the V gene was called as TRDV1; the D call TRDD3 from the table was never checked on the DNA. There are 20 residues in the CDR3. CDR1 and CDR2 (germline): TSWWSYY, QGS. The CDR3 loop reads CALGELCPHYWGTYTDKLIF. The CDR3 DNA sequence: TGTGCTCTTGGGGAACTCTGTCCCCACTACTGGGGGACCTACACCGATAAACTCATCTTC.

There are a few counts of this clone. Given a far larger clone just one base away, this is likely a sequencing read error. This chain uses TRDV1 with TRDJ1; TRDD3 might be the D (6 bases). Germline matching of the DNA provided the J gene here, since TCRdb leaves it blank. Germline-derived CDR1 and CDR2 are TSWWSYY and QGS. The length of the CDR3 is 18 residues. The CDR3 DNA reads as TGCGCTCTTGGGGGGCCAGAAGGGGGGAAACGGTACACCGATAAACTCATCTTT. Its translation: CALGGPEGGKRYTDKLIF.

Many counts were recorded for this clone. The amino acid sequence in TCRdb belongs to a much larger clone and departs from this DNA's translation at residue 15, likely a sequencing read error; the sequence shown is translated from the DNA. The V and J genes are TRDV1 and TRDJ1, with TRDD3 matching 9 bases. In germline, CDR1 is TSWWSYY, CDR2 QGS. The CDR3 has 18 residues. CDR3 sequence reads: CALGTDWGTPQYTDELIF. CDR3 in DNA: TGTGCTCTTGGGACCGACTGGGGGACTCCCCAGTACACCGATGAACTCATCTTT.

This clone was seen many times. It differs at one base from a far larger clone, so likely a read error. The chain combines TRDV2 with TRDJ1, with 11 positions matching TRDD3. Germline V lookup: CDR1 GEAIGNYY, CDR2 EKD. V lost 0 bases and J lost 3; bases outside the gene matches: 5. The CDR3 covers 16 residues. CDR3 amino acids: CACDTVGGYAPDKLIF. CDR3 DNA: TGTGCCTGTGACACCGTTGGGGGATACGCACCCGATAAACTCATCTTT.

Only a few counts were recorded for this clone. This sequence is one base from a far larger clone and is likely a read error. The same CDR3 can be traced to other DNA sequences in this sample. The CDR3 DNA follows: TGTGCTCTTGGGGGATACACTCCCTTACCGGAAGTCTTTTACTGGGGGACTTCCACCGATAAACTCATCTTT. Protein product: CALGGYTPLPEVFYWGTSTDKLIF. The chain joins TRDV1 to TRDJ1; 9 nucleotides match TRDD3. The J gene, not given by TCRdb, was assigned here from a germline match of the nucleotide sequence. The CDR3 spans 24 residues. Germline V CDR1 and CDR2: TSWWSYY, QGS. Trimming removed 4 bases from V and 1 base from J; junction bases left unmatched: 31.

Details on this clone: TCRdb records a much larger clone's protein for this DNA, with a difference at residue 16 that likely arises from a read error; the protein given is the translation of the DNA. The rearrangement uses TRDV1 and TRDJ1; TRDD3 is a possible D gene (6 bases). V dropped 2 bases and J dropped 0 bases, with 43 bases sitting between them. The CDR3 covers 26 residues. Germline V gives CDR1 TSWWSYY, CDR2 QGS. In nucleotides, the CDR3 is TGTGCTCTTGGGGAAACGATCCTAAAGCCGCGACCGGGAGACTGGGAGACCCTGAGGTACACCGATAAACTCATCTTT. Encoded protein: CALGETILKPRPGDWETLRYTDKLIF.

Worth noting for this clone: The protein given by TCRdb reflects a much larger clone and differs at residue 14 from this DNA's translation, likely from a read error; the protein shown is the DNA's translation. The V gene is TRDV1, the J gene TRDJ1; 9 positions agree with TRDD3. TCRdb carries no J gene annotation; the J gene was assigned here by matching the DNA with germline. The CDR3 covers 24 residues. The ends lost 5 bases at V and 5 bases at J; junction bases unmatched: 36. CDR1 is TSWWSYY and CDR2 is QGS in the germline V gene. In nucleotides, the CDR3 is TGTGCTCTTGGGCCTACGACCTTCGGTCGTACTGGGGGACACGCGTCTTTGGGTGGGGATAAACTCATCTTT. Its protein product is CALGPTTFGRTGGHASLGGDKLIF.

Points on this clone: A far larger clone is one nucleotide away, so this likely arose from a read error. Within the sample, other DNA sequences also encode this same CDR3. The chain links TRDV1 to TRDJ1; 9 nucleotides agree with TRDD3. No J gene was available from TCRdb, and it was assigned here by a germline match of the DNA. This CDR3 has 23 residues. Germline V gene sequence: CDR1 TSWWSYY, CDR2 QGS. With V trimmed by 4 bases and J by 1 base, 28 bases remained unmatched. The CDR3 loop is CALGAPSSYHWGYGDHVTDKLIF. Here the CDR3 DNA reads TGTGCTCTTGGGGCGCCCAGTTCCTACCACTGGGGATACGGTGATCACGTCACCGATAAACTCATCTTT.

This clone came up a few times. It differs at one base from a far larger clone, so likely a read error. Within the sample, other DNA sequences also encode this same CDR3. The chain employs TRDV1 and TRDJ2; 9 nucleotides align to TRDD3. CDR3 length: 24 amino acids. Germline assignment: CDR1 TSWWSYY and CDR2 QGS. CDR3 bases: TGTGCTCTTGGGGAACTTCCTCATGAACTTACCAACCGGGGGATACAAAAGTTGACAGCGCAACTCTTCTTT. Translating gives CALGELPHELTNRGIQKLTAQLFF.

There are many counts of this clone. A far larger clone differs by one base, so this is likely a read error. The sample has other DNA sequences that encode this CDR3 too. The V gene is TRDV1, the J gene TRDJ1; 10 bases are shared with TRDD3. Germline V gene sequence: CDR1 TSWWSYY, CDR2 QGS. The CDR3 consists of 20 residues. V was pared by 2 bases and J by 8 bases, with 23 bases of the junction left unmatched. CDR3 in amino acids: CALGENSCGLLLWGIQKLIF. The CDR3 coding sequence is TGTGCTCTTGGGGAAAATTCCTGCGGCCTTCTCCTATGGGGGATACAGAAACTCATCTTT.

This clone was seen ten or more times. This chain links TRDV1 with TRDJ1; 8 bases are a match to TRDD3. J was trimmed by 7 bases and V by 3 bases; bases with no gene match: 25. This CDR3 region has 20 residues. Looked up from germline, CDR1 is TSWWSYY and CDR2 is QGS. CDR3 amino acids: CALGDLSRESTGGNRTKLIF. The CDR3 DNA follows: TGTGCTCTTGGGGACCTTTCCCGGGAGAGTACTGGGGGCAATCGAACTAAACTCATCTTT.

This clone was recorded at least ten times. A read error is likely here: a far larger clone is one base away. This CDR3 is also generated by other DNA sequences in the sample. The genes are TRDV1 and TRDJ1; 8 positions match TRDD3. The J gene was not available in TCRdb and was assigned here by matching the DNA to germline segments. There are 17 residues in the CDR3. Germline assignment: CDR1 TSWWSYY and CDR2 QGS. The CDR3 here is CALGELSGGHNGDKLIF. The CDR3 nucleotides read TGTGCCCTTGGGGAACTTTCTGGGGGACATAACGGGGATAAACTCATCTTT.

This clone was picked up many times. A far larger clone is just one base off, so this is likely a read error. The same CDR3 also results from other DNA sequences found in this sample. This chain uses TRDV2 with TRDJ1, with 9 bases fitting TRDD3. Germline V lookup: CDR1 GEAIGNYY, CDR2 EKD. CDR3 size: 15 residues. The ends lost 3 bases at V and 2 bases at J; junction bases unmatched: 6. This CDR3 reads CACDLLGDHTDKLIF. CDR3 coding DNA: TGTGCCTGTGACTTACTGGGGGACCATACCGATAAACTCATCTTT.

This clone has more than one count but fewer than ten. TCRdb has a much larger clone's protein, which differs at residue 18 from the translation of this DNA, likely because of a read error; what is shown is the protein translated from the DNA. For the CDR3, the DNA is TGTGCTCTTGGGGAACGTCCGAGGTACTGGGGAATGGTTCGGTACACCGATAGGCTCATCTTT. The encoded protein is CALGERPRYWGMVRYTDRLIF. This chain connects TRDV1 to TRDJ1; 7 nucleotides align to TRDD3. This CDR3 is built from 21 residues. Germline loops: CDR1 TSWWSYY, CDR2 QGS. Trimming cost V 1 base and J 11 bases; bases outside gene matches: 31.

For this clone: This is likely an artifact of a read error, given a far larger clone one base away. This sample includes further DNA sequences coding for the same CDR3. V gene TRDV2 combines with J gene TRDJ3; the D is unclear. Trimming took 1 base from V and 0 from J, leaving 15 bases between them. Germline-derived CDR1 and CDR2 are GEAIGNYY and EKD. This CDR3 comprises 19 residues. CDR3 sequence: CACDTPGGQSSWDTRQMFF. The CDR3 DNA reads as TGTGCCTGTGACACTCCTGGAGGACAAAGCTCCTGGGACACCCGACAGATGTTTTTC.

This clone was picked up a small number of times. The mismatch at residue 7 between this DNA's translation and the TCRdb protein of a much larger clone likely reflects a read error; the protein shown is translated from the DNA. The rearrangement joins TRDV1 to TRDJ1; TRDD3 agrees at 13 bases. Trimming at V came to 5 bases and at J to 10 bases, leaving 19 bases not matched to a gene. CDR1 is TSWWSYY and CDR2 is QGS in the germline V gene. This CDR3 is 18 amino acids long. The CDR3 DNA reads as TGTGCTCTTGGGCCAACAGCCCCCTACTGGGGGATACGGGGAATACTCATCTTT. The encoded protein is CALGPTAPYWGIRGILIF.

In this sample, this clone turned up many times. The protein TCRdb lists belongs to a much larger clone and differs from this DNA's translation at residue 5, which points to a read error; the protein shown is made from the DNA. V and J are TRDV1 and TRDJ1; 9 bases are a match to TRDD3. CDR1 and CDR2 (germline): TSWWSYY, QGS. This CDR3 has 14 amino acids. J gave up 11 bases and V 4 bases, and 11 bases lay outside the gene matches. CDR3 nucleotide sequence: TGTGCTCTTGGGGGACACCTGGGGGATTCGGTGCTCATCTTT. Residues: CALGGHLGDSVLIF.

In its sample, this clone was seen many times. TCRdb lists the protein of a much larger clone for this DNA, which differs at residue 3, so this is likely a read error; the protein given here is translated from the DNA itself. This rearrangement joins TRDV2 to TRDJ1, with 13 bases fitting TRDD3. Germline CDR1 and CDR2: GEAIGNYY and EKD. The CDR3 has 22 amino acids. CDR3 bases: TGTGCCCGTGACACCGTTCTTCGGCCTCATACTGGGGGATACGCCGCACCTAATAAACTCATCTTT. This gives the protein CARDTVLRPHTGGYAAPNKLIF.

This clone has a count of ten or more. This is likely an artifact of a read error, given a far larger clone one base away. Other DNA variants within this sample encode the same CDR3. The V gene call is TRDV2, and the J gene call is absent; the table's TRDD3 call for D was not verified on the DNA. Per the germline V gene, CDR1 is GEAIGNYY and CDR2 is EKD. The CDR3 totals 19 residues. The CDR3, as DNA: TGTGCCTGTGATTATGGAGGGATACGCAAGCTTTTACACACCGATAAGCTCATCTTT. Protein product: CACDYGGIRKLLHTDKLIF.